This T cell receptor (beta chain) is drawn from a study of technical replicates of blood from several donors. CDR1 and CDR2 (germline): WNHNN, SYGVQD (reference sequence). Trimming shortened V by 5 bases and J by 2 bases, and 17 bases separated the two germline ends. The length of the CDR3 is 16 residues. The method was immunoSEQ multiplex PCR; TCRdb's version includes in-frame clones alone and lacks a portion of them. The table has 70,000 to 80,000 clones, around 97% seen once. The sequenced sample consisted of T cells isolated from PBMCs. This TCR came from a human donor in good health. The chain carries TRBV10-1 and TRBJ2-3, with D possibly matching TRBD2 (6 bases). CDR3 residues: CASSKGSSVNTDTQYF. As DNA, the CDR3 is TGCGCCAGCAGTAAGGGGTCTAGCGTAAACACAGATACGCAGTATTTT.